This T cell receptor beta chain emerged from a study of shared clonotypes between healthy human individuals. Points from the study as a whole: Even with large depth, rarefaction showed that sorted-subset sequencing was incomplete. Clonotype sharing across a few donors was observed for roughly 5% of naive CD4 clonotypes.

In the CD4+ fraction, cells were divided into CD45RA+ naive and CD45RA-negative memory subsets. Replicate sorted-subset PCRs were loaded with around 210 ng DNA, about 30,000 T cell genomes. The repertoire was sequenced with immunoSEQ multiplex PCR; TCRdb's copy has only in-frame clones and lacks some. The data hold a few million clones, with 80% to 95% observed a single time. Worth noting for this clone: What it binds is unknown. Other DNA variants within this sample encode the same CDR3.

The sequence was obtained from a man between 18 and 35 years old in good health. Some clones in this sample may be carry-over from other donors' samples. Material: naive CD4+ T cells from PBMCs. The sample's subset: CD45RA+ positively selected.

The CDR3 bases are TGTGCCAGCAGCGTTGGGGGAGGAAACACCATATATTTT. This encodes CASSVGGGNTIYF. The V call is TRBV9, the J call TRBJ1-3, with D possibly TRBD1 on 5 matching bases. This CDR3 contains 13 residues. Germline CDR1 SGDLS, CDR2 YYNGEE. Between the trimmed V and J ends, which lost 2 bases and 4 bases, there was a span of 7 bases.